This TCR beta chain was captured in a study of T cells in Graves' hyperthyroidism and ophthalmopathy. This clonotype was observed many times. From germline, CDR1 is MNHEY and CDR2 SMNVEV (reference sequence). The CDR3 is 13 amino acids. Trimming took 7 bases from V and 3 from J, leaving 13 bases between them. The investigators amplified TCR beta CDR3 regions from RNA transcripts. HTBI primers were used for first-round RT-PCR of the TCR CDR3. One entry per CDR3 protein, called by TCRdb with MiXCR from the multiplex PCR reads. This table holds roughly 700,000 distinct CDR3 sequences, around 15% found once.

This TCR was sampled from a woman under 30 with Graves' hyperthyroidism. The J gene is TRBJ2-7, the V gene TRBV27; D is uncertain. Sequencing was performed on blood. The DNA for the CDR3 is TGTGCCAGCAATGGTGGGAAGAACTACGAGCAGTACTTC. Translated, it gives CASNGGKNYEQYF.